A selection of T cell receptor beta chains follows, all from one sample in a study of T cell responses to AZD1222 COVID-19 vaccine. The table came from immunoSEQ multiplex PCR; TCRdb's copy has only in-frame clones and leaves some out. There are around 140,000 clones in the sample; more than 90% occur only once, and around 1.7% lies in the top ten. The material sequenced was peripheral blood, taken on day 0 of AZD1222 vaccination. The receptors stem from an adult in good health. Both conserved end residues are part of each CDR3. Fields, in order: J gene, V gene, CDR3 length, D gene, clone size, CDR3 DNA, CDR3 protein. A D gene is named only where the DNA matches it firmly. Part of the rows lack a size; the others show once, few, many or a class for expanded clones.

j_call: TRBJ2-2; v_call: TRBV24-1; cdr3_length: 17; d_call: TRBD1; clone_size: once; cdr3_nt: TGTGCCACCAGTGATCGGGACAGGGGGCAGGGCACCGGGGAGCTGTTTTTT; cdr3_aa: CATSDRDRGQGTGELFF
j_call: TRBJ2-5; v_call: TRBV21-1; cdr3_length: 13; d_call: NA; clone_size: NA; cdr3_nt: TGTGCCAGCAGCCACAAGTTTAAAGAGACCCAGTACTTC; cdr3_aa: CASSHKFKETQYF
j_call: TRBJ1-3; v_call: TRBV5-1; cdr3_length: 16; d_call: NA; clone_size: NA; cdr3_nt: TGCGCCAGCAGCTTGGAGGGCGGTCGGGGCGGAAACACCATATATTTT; cdr3_aa: CASSLEGGRGGNTIYF
j_call: TRBJ1-6; v_call: TRBV6-1; cdr3_length: 16; d_call: NA; clone_size: NA; cdr3_nt: TGTGCCAGCAGTGAAGCGTTAGGGGCAGAAGGTTCACCCCTCCACTTT; cdr3_aa: CASSEALGAEGSPLHF
j_call: TRBJ2-1; v_call: TRBV7-3; cdr3_length: 17; d_call: TRBD2; clone_size: few; cdr3_nt: TGTGCCAGCAGCTCCCGTCCCCTAGCGGGAGGTTACAATGAGCAGTTCTTC; cdr3_aa: CASSSRPLAGGYNEQFF
j_call: TRBJ1-5; v_call: TRBV18; cdr3_length: 14; d_call: TRBD1; clone_size: NA; cdr3_nt: TGTGCCAGCTCATCAGGGGGGTGGAGGCAGCCCCAGCATTTT; cdr3_aa: CASSSGGWRQPQHF
j_call: TRBJ1-5; v_call: TRBV5-1; cdr3_length: 14; d_call: NA; clone_size: NA; cdr3_nt: TGCGCCAGCAGCTTGGAAGGGTTCGGGCAGCCCCAGCATTTT; cdr3_aa: CASSLEGFGQPQHF
j_call: TRBJ1-6; v_call: TRBV18; cdr3_length: 13; d_call: NA; clone_size: NA; cdr3_nt: TGTGCCAGCTCACCAGGGGGAGATTCACCCCTCCACTTT; cdr3_aa: CASSPGGDSPLHF
j_call: TRBJ2-1; v_call: TRBV5-6; cdr3_length: 15; d_call: NA; clone_size: NA; cdr3_nt: TGTGCCAGCAGCTTGGCCGGACTTTCCGGGAATGAGCAGTTCTTC; cdr3_aa: CASSLAGLSGNEQFF
j_call: TRBJ2-7; v_call: TRBV4-1; cdr3_length: 18; d_call: TRBD2; clone_size: once; cdr3_nt: TGCGCCAGCAGCCATCCATCCTCCCCGACTAGCGGGAGTCGCGAGCAGTACTTC; cdr3_aa: CASSHPSSPTSGSREQYF
j_call: TRBJ2-1; v_call: TRBV7-3; cdr3_length: 16; d_call: NA; clone_size: NA; cdr3_nt: TGTGCCAGCAGCTTACTTAGCGGAAGCTCCTACAATGAGCAGTTCTTC; cdr3_aa: CASSLLSGSSYNEQFF
j_call: TRBJ2-7; v_call: TRBV9; cdr3_length: 17; d_call: TRBD2; clone_size: NA; cdr3_nt: TGTGCCAGCAGCGTAGGCGGGACTAGCGGGAGGGCGGACGAGCAGTACTTC; cdr3_aa: CASSVGGTSGRADEQYF
j_call: TRBJ2-3; v_call: TRBV11-3; cdr3_length: 13; d_call: NA; clone_size: once; cdr3_nt: TGTGCCAGCGCTGACCCTAGCACAGATACGCAGTATTTT; cdr3_aa: CASADPSTDTQYF
j_call: TRBJ1-4; v_call: TRBV7-6; cdr3_length: 15; d_call: NA; clone_size: NA; cdr3_nt: TGTGCCAGCAGCCCCGACGGGCCTACTATTGAAAAACTGTTTTTT; cdr3_aa: CASSPDGPTIEKLFF
j_call: TRBJ2-7; v_call: TRBV5-1; cdr3_length: 15; d_call: TRBD2; clone_size: NA; cdr3_nt: TGCGCCAGCAGCGCACGACACAACGCGGGGGGCGAGCAGTACTTC; cdr3_aa: CASSARHNAGGEQYF
j_call: TRBJ1-6; v_call: TRBV5-5; cdr3_length: 14; d_call: NA; clone_size: NA; cdr3_nt: TGTGCCAGCAGCTTGGGTAGGGGTAATTCACCCCTCCACTTT; cdr3_aa: CASSLGRGNSPLHF
j_call: TRBJ2-3; v_call: TRBV29-1; cdr3_length: 12; d_call: NA; clone_size: NA; cdr3_nt: TGCAGCGTTGAGAGGGCAATGGATACGCAGTATTTT; cdr3_aa: CSVERAMDTQYF
j_call: TRBJ2-1; v_call: TRBV14; cdr3_length: 16; d_call: TRBD2; clone_size: NA; cdr3_nt: TGTGCCAGCAGCCCAGGTGTTGGCGGGAGCAGGTATGAGCAGTTCTTC; cdr3_aa: CASSPGVGGSRYEQFF
j_call: TRBJ2-7; v_call: TRBV28; cdr3_length: 15; d_call: TRBD1; clone_size: once; cdr3_nt: TGTGCCAGCAGTTTCAGTGGGACAGGGTCCCACGAGCAGTACTTC; cdr3_aa: CASSFSGTGSHEQYF
j_call: TRBJ2-3; v_call: TRBV10-2; cdr3_length: 14; d_call: NA; clone_size: once; cdr3_nt: TGCGCCAGCAGTACCCCCTTGAGGGCAGATACGCAGTATTTT; cdr3_aa: CASSTPLRADTQYF
j_call: TRBJ2-3; v_call: TRBV6-5; cdr3_length: 16; d_call: TRBD2; clone_size: NA; cdr3_nt: TGTGCCAGCAGTTACCCTAGCGGGGGATTTAGGGATACGCAGTATTTT; cdr3_aa: CASSYPSGGFRDTQYF
j_call: TRBJ2-2; v_call: TRBV3-1/TRBV3-2; cdr3_length: 17; d_call: NA; clone_size: NA; cdr3_nt: TGTGCCAGCAGCCCCCGTCCCGGGACTCCGAACACCGGGGAGCTGTTTTTT; cdr3_aa: CASSPRPGTPNTGELFF
j_call: TRBJ2-7; v_call: TRBV4-1; cdr3_length: 13; d_call: NA; clone_size: NA; cdr3_nt: TGCGCCAGCAGCCAAGGGGACGGCTACGAGCAGTACTTC; cdr3_aa: CASSQGDGYEQYF
j_call: TRBJ1-6; v_call: TRBV5-1; cdr3_length: 14; d_call: NA; clone_size: NA; cdr3_nt: TGCGCCAGCAGCTTGGGTCAGTTGAATTCACCCCTCCACTTT; cdr3_aa: CASSLGQLNSPLHF
j_call: TRBJ2-1; v_call: TRBV6-5; cdr3_length: 16; d_call: TRBD2; clone_size: once; cdr3_nt: TGTGCCAGCAGTTACGAGACTAGCGGGAGTGGGAATGAGCAGTTCTTC; cdr3_aa: CASSYETSGSGNEQFF
j_call: TRBJ1-2; v_call: TRBV19; cdr3_length: 12; d_call: NA; clone_size: NA; cdr3_nt: TGTGCCAGTAGTATGGACCTCTATGGCTACACCTTC; cdr3_aa: CASSMDLYGYTF
j_call: TRBJ2-7; v_call: TRBV28; cdr3_length: 13; d_call: TRBD1; clone_size: NA; cdr3_nt: TGTGCCAGCAGCAGGACAGGGGGTTACGAGCAGTACTTC; cdr3_aa: CASSRTGGYEQYF
j_call: TRBJ1-2; v_call: TRBV5-1; cdr3_length: 14; d_call: NA; clone_size: NA; cdr3_nt: TGCGCCAGCAGCAAGGACGGGGCGCCGGGTGGCTACACCTTC; cdr3_aa: CASSKDGAPGGYTF
j_call: TRBJ2-5; v_call: TRBV5-1; cdr3_length: 12; d_call: NA; clone_size: NA; cdr3_nt: TGCGCCAGCAGCTTAAACAGGGAGACCCAGTACTTC; cdr3_aa: CASSLNRETQYF
j_call: TRBJ1-4; v_call: TRBV5-4; cdr3_length: 15; d_call: NA; clone_size: NA; cdr3_nt: TGTGCCAGCAGCTTGCAGGACACGACTAATGAAAAACTGTTTTTT; cdr3_aa: CASSLQDTTNEKLFF
j_call: TRBJ2-7; v_call: TRBV14; cdr3_length: 16; d_call: NA; clone_size: NA; cdr3_nt: TGTGCCAGCAGCCAAGTGCCAGGACAAAAACTCTACGAGCAGTACTTC; cdr3_aa: CASSQVPGQKLYEQYF
j_call: TRBJ2-3; v_call: TRBV12-3/TRBV12-4; cdr3_length: 13; d_call: NA; clone_size: once; cdr3_nt: TGTGCCAGCAGTTCCCAGGGTGTGGATACGCAGTATTTT; cdr3_aa: CASSSQGVDTQYF
j_call: TRBJ1-6; v_call: TRBV18; cdr3_length: 12; d_call: NA; clone_size: NA; cdr3_nt: TGTGCCAGCTCACAGGTGAATTCACCCCTCCACTTT; cdr3_aa: CASSQVNSPLHF
j_call: TRBJ1-3; v_call: TRBV4-2; cdr3_length: 15; d_call: NA; clone_size: few; cdr3_nt: TGTGCCAGCAGATCGGGACGGGACTCTGGAAACACCATATATTTT; cdr3_aa: CASRSGRDSGNTIYF
j_call: TRBJ2-3; v_call: TRBV9; cdr3_length: 16; d_call: TRBD2; clone_size: NA; cdr3_nt: TGTGCCAGCAGCGTTAGTAGCGGGAGGGGCACAGATACGCAGTATTTT; cdr3_aa: CASSVSSGRGTDTQYF
j_call: TRBJ2-7; v_call: TRBV28; cdr3_length: 13; d_call: TRBD1; clone_size: NA; cdr3_nt: TGTGCCAGCAGTAGCGGACAGGGCCACTCGGAGTACTTC; cdr3_aa: CASSSGQGHSEYF
j_call: TRBJ2-1; v_call: TRBV5-1; cdr3_length: 15; d_call: TRBD1; clone_size: NA; cdr3_nt: TGCGCCAGCAGCCCTCAGGGGGCTCTGGGCAATGAGCAGTTCTTC; cdr3_aa: CASSPQGALGNEQFF
j_call: TRBJ2-1; v_call: TRBV7-9; cdr3_length: 19; d_call: TRBD2; clone_size: NA; cdr3_nt: TGTGCCAGCAGCCCGCCAAAGTTTCTAGCGGGAGGTTCCGACGGTGAGCAGTTCTTC; cdr3_aa: CASSPPKFLAGGSDGEQFF
j_call: TRBJ2-5; v_call: TRBV13; cdr3_length: 17; d_call: TRBD2; clone_size: NA; cdr3_nt: TGTGCCAGCAGCCCAAATGGACTAGCGGGAGGGTCAGAGACCCAGTACTTC; cdr3_aa: CASSPNGLAGGSETQYF
j_call: TRBJ1-4; v_call: TRBV30; cdr3_length: 15; d_call: NA; clone_size: NA; cdr3_nt: TGTGCCTGGAGCCGGCGGGGGGCAACTAATGAAAAACTGTTTTTT; cdr3_aa: CAWSRRGATNEKLFF
j_call: TRBJ2-1; v_call: TRBV14; cdr3_length: 16; d_call: TRBD2; clone_size: NA; cdr3_nt: TGTGCCAGCAGCCAAGTAGCGGGGTTCTCCTACAATGAGCAGTTCTTC; cdr3_aa: CASSQVAGFSYNEQFF
j_call: TRBJ2-1; v_call: TRBV18; cdr3_length: 16; d_call: NA; clone_size: NA; cdr3_nt: TGTGCCAGCTCACCATTGGGAGCGTCTGGTATCAATGAGCAGTTCTTC; cdr3_aa: CASSPLGASGINEQFF
j_call: TRBJ1-4; v_call: TRBV5-5; cdr3_length: 15; d_call: NA; clone_size: NA; cdr3_nt: TGTGCCAGCAGACAACTGATTGGGGGTAATGAAAAACTGTTTTTT; cdr3_aa: CASRQLIGGNEKLFF
j_call: TRBJ2-1; v_call: TRBV9; cdr3_length: 15; d_call: TRBD1; clone_size: once; cdr3_nt: TGTGCCAGCAGCGGGGGACAGACCACCTACAATGAGCAGTTCTTC; cdr3_aa: CASSGGQTTYNEQFF
j_call: TRBJ1-2; v_call: TRBV27; cdr3_length: 16; d_call: NA; clone_size: NA; cdr3_nt: TGTGCCAGCAGTTTCAACCGTCTTGGAAAACCCAGCGGCTACACCTTC; cdr3_aa: CASSFNRLGKPSGYTF
j_call: TRBJ1-3; v_call: TRBV4-1; cdr3_length: 17; d_call: NA; clone_size: NA; cdr3_nt: TGCGCCAGCAGGTTCCTAGCAGGGCCGGAGGGTGGAAACACCATATATTTT; cdr3_aa: CASRFLAGPEGGNTIYF
j_call: TRBJ1-6; v_call: TRBV7-8; cdr3_length: 17; d_call: TRBD1; clone_size: once; cdr3_nt: TGTGCCAGCAGCTTCTTCGGGACAGGGGCGAATAATTCACCCCTCCACTTT; cdr3_aa: CASSFFGTGANNSPLHF
j_call: TRBJ2-5; v_call: TRBV27; cdr3_length: 23; d_call: TRBD2; clone_size: NA; cdr3_nt: TGTGCCAGCAGTCTGAGCCTGGAATTTGGAACTAGCGGGAGGGCCCCATCCCAAGAGACCCAGTACTTC; cdr3_aa: CASSLSLEFGTSGRAPSQETQYF